The rows below give T cell receptor beta chains drawn from one sample of a study of T cell responses to AZD1222 COVID-19 vaccine. The protocol was immunoSEQ multiplex PCR, while the TCRdb copy is restricted to in-frame clones and leaves out a portion. The data hold some 150,000 clones, with approximately 90% observed a single time. The material was peripheral blood, obtained on day 0 of MenACWY control vaccination. Every receptor here comes from an adult in good health. Each CDR3 is given with its conserved first and last residue. Each record gives: D gene, V gene, clone size, J gene, CDR3 DNA, CDR3 protein. A D gene is named only where the DNA matches it firmly. Size is omitted from some rows. Given values are once, few, many or a class for expanded clones.

D gene: TRBD1; V gene: TRBV27; clone size: NA; J gene: TRBJ1-6; CDR3 DNA: TGTGCCAGCAGTTCCCACGGGGACAGGGTAAACTCACCCCTCCACTTT; CDR3 protein: CASSSHGDRVNSPLHF
D gene: NA; V gene: TRBV5-1; clone size: once; J gene: TRBJ1-4; CDR3 DNA: TGCGCCAGCAGGGGGGATAGGGCTAATGAAAAACTGTTTTTT; CDR3 protein: CASRGDRANEKLFF
D gene: NA; V gene: TRBV19; clone size: once; J gene: TRBJ2-1; CDR3 DNA: TGTGCCAGTAGTATAGGCCCTCCGTTTAGCTCCTACAATGAGCAGTTCTTC; CDR3 protein: CASSIGPPFSSYNEQFF
D gene: NA; V gene: TRBV6-5; clone size: NA; J gene: TRBJ2-4; CDR3 DNA: TGTGCCAGCACCGAATCCGGCATTCAGTACTTC; CDR3 protein: CASTESGIQYF
D gene: NA; V gene: TRBV11-2; clone size: NA; J gene: TRBJ2-7; CDR3 DNA: TGTGCCAGCAGCTTGCGAGCGTTCGAGAGCTCCTACGAGCAGTACTTC; CDR3 protein: CASSLRAFESSYEQYF
D gene: NA; V gene: TRBV27; clone size: NA; J gene: TRBJ1-6; CDR3 DNA: TGTGCCAGCAGTTTAGGGCAGTACTATAATTCACCCCTCCACTTT; CDR3 protein: CASSLGQYYNSPLHF
D gene: NA; V gene: TRBV5-1; clone size: NA; J gene: TRBJ1-2; CDR3 DNA: TGCGCCAGCAAGGGAGACTCCTATGGCTACACCTTC; CDR3 protein: CASKGDSYGYTF
D gene: NA; V gene: TRBV5-1; clone size: few; J gene: TRBJ2-7; CDR3 DNA: TGCGCCAGCAGCACAGACAGAGAGTACGAGCAGTACTTC; CDR3 protein: CASSTDREYEQYF
D gene: NA; V gene: TRBV5-4; clone size: NA; J gene: TRBJ1-1; CDR3 DNA: TGTGCCAGCAGGCCCCGGGAGGGTCCGATCGCTGAAGCTTTCTTT; CDR3 protein: CASRPREGPIAEAFF
D gene: TRBD1; V gene: TRBV4-2; clone size: NA; J gene: TRBJ2-6; CDR3 DNA: TGTGCCAGCAGCCAAGCCGGGACAGGGGAGGCCAACGTCCTGACTTTC; CDR3 protein: CASSQAGTGEANVLTF
D gene: NA; V gene: TRBV5-4; clone size: NA; J gene: TRBJ2-2; CDR3 DNA: TGTGCCAGCAGCTTGGCCCCTACGAACACCGGGGAGCTGTTTTTT; CDR3 protein: CASSLAPTNTGELFF
D gene: TRBD1; V gene: TRBV20-1; clone size: NA; J gene: TRBJ1-1; CDR3 DNA: TGCAGCACAGGGGTCACTGAAGCTTTCTTT; CDR3 protein: CSTGVTEAFF
D gene: NA; V gene: TRBV18; clone size: NA; J gene: TRBJ1-5; CDR3 DNA: TGTGCCAGCTCACCGGGCACGGGAAATCAGCCCCAGCATTTT; CDR3 protein: CASSPGTGNQPQHF
D gene: TRBD2; V gene: TRBV3-1/TRBV3-2; clone size: NA; J gene: TRBJ2-1; CDR3 DNA: TGTGCCAGCAGTCGAAGCGGACTAGCGGGGACCTACAATGAGCAGTTCTTC; CDR3 protein: CASSRSGLAGTYNEQFF
D gene: TRBD1; V gene: TRBV6-5; clone size: NA; J gene: TRBJ1-2; CDR3 DNA: TGTGCCAGCAGTCGACAGGGAAATGGCTACACCTTC; CDR3 protein: CASSRQGNGYTF
D gene: NA; V gene: TRBV19; clone size: NA; J gene: TRBJ1-4; CDR3 DNA: TGTGCCAGTAGTACCTCTGCCCGAGACTCAACTAATGAAAAACTGTTTTTT; CDR3 protein: CASSTSARDSTNEKLFF
D gene: NA; V gene: TRBV5-1; clone size: NA; J gene: TRBJ2-2; CDR3 DNA: TGCGCCAGCAGCCCAGAAGGACGTTTGGACACCGGGGAGCTGTTTTTT; CDR3 protein: CASSPEGRLDTGELFF
D gene: NA; V gene: TRBV7-3; clone size: NA; J gene: TRBJ2-7; CDR3 DNA: TGTGCCAGCAGTCCTGTAGCCGGACAGATCTACGAGCAGTACTTC; CDR3 protein: CASSPVAGQIYEQYF
D gene: NA; V gene: TRBV19; clone size: once; J gene: TRBJ1-2; CDR3 DNA: TGTGCCAGTAGTATAGCGAGGGGCGCGGACTATGGCTACACCTTC; CDR3 protein: CASSIARGADYGYTF
D gene: TRBD1; V gene: TRBV29-1; clone size: NA; J gene: TRBJ1-2; CDR3 DNA: TGCAGCGTTCAACGGGACAGCTCAGCCCGGTATGGCTACACCTTC; CDR3 protein: CSVQRDSSARYGYTF
D gene: NA; V gene: TRBV28; clone size: NA; J gene: TRBJ1-5; CDR3 DNA: TGTGCCAGCAGCAAAATAAATCAGCCCCAGCATTTT; CDR3 protein: CASSKINQPQHF
D gene: TRBD2; V gene: TRBV6-5; clone size: NA; J gene: TRBJ2-1; CDR3 DNA: TGTGCCAGCAGTTACCTAGCGGGCCCCAGCGGTGAGCAGTTCTTC; CDR3 protein: CASSYLAGPSGEQFF
D gene: NA; V gene: TRBV10-3; clone size: NA; J gene: TRBJ1-4; CDR3 DNA: TGTGCCATCTCCCAGGGCCTAAGGGAAAAACTGTTTTTT; CDR3 protein: CAISQGLREKLFF